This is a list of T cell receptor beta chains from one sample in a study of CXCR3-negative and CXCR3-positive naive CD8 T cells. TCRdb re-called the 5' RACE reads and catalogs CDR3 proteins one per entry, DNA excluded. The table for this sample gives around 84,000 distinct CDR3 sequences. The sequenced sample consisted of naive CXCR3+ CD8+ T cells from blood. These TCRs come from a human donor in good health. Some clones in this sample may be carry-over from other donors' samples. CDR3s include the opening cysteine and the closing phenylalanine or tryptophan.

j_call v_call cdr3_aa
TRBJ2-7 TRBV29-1 CSVEGRGGDYEQYF
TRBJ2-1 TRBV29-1 CSVERGGALQFF
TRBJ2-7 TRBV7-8 CASTPGAGADEQYF
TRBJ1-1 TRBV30 CAWSKGQGDKEAFF
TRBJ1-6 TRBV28 CASSGKGGSSPLHF
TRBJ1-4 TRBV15 CATSSRRNEKLFF
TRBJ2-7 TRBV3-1 CASSQDLFEQYF
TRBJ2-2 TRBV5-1 CASSHETTGPNTGELFF
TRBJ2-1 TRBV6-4 CASSDKGGFHEQFF
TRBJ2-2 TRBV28 CASSFPTLYTSGGAAGELFF
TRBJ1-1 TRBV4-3 CASSQTLTVPNTEAFF
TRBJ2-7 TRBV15 CATSPTGTEQYF
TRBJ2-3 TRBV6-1 CASSEGGYGYRTDTQYF
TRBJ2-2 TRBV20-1 CSARDGAGTNTGELFF
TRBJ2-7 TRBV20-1 CSARLQGDEQYF
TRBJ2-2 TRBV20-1 CSARTASWELFF
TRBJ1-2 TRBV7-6 CASSLVGGLDYGYTF
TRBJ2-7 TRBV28 CASSPRQFRGYEQYF
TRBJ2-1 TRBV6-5 CASRPTGSSYNEQFF
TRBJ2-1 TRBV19 CASSTDWGPYNEQLF
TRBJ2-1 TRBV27 CASSFFDEQFF
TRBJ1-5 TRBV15 CATSRDGGHDQPQHF
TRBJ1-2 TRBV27 CASGKGDGYTF
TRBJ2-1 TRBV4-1 CASSQGPRSNEQFF
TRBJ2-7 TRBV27 CASSLSAQGIYEQYF
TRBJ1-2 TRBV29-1 CSVPDGDLYGYTF
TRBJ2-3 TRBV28 CASSTTAGSPDTQYF
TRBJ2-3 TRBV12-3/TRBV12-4 CASSLSGGVEEDTQYF
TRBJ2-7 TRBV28 CASSAGTAYEQYF
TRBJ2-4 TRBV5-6 CASSFFRNKNIQYF
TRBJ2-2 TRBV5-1 CASSLYAPGGTGELFF
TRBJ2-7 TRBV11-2 CASSQTGSSEQYF
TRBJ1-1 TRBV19 CASTVGRTEAFF
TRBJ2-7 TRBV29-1 CSVVAGAGYEQYF
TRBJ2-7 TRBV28 CASGLSAAYEQYF
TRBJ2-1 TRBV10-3 CAISELTSGHNEQFF